These 32 T cell receptor beta chains came from one sample sequenced in a study of memory CD4+ T cells and cytomegalovirus serostatus. The sort gate was single viable CD3+CD4+CD8-CD45RO+ cells for memory CD4+ T cells. Libraries were prepared by immunoSEQ multiplex PCR; TCRdb keeps only in-frame clonotypes and omits some of them. Here the sample spans about 53,000 clones, around 80% being singletons. Material for sequencing was memory CD4+ T cells from blood. These receptors were obtained from an adult in good health and CMV-seronegative.

The chain is built from TRBV11-2 and TRBJ1-3; 8 bases map to TRBD1. Germline CDR1 SGHAT, CDR2 FQNNGV. The CDR3 runs 15 residues. Trimming took 5 bases from V and 3 from J; bases not matched to a gene: 6. CDR3 loop: CASSADRGGGNTIYF. In DNA form, the CDR3 reads TGTGCCAGCAGCGCAGACAGGGGAGGTGGAAACACCATATATTTT. The variable domain in full, completed from reference TRBV11-2 and TRBJ1-3, reads EAGVAQSPRYKIIEKRQSVAFWCNPISGHATLYWYQQILGQGPKLLIQFQNNGVVDDSQLPKDRFSAERLKGVDSTLKIQPAKLEDSAVYLCASSADRGGGNTIYFGEGSWLTVV.

V and J are TRBV7-2 and TRBJ2-3; D may match TRBD1 or TRBD2 (5 bases each). This CDR3 is built from 15 residues. Germline V gene data show CDR1 as SGHTA and CDR2 as FQGNSA. V was clipped by 1 base and J by 4 bases, with 12 bases between them. The CDR3 DNA reads as TGTGCCAGCAGCTTAGATCGGGGCCTCTCAGATACGCAGTATTTT. This translates into CASSLDRGLSDTQYF.

The chain recombines TRBV4-1 with TRBJ1-2; D unclear. Germline V gives CDR1 MGHRA, CDR2 YSYEKL. The CDR3 has 17 amino acids. The V end lost 0 bases, the J end lost 1 base, and 15 bases lay between the germline ends. CDR3 protein: CASSQERSSKVNYGYTF. In nucleotides, the CDR3 is TGCGCCAGCAGCCAAGAACGGAGTAGTAAGGTTAACTATGGCTACACCTTC.

The chain joins TRBV4-3 to TRBJ1-3; the D is unclear. From germline, CDR1 is LGHNA and CDR2 YSLEER. This CDR3 is 13 amino acids long. Between the trimmed V and J ends, which lost 1 base and 3 bases, there was a span of 4 bases. As DNA, the CDR3 is TGCGCCAGCAGCCAAGTTGTTGGAAACACCATATATTTT. Its translation is CASSQVVGNTIYF.

The V call is TRBV15, the J call TRBJ2-7; D might be TRBD2 (5 bases). CDR1 is LNHNV, CDR2 YYDKDF, per germline (reference sequence). The CDR3 loop spans 15 amino acids. V lost 1 base and J lost 7, with 17 bases in between. This chain's CDR3 is CATSRGGNLPGEQYF. In nucleotides, the CDR3 is TGTGCCACCAGCAGAGGCGGCAACCTTCCGGGGGAGCAGTACTTC.

The chain's CDR3 is CASSVAPSSIYEQYF. As DNA, the CDR3 is TGTGCCAGCAGCGTAGCCCCGTCATCTATCTACGAGCAGTACTTC. V is TRBV9 and J is TRBJ2-7; D remains ambiguous. This CDR3 has 15 amino acids. Germline V lookup: CDR1 SGDLS, CDR2 YYNGEE. The V gene lost 0 bases and the J gene lost 3 bases, with 13 bases spanning the gap.

The chain carries TRBV25-1 and TRBJ1-2; maybe TRBD1 (6 bases). The CDR3 totals 14 residues. Germline assignment: CDR1 MGHDK and CDR2 SYGVNS. V was trimmed by 3 bases and J by 2 bases, leaving 10 bases between them. CDR3 region: CASSEPDSNYGYTF. The CDR3 DNA reads TGTGCCAGCAGTGAGCCGGACAGCAACTATGGCTACACCTTC.

V is TRBV2 and J is TRBJ2-5, with a weak D call TRBD2 (6 bases). CDR1 and CDR2 (germline): SNHLY, FYNNEI. Deletions cut 6 bases from V and 2 bases from J, with 28 bases between. The CDR3 is 19 amino acids. The CDR3 loop is CASSDATWDSRNLQETQYF. DNA for the CDR3: TGTGCCAGCAGCGATGCGACTTGGGACTCCCGCAATTTACAAGAGACCCAGTACTTC. Combining the CDR3 with reference TRBV2 and TRBJ2-5 gives the whole variable domain EPEVTQTPSHQVTQMGQEVILRCVPISNHLYFYWYRQILGQKVEFLVSFYNNEISEKSEIFDDQFSVERPDGSNFTLKIRSTKLEDSAMYFCASSDATWDSRNLQETQYFGPGTRLLVL.

The chain combines TRBV6-5 with TRBJ1-6; D is possibly TRBD1 (6 bases). Germline loops: CDR1 MNHEY, CDR2 SVGAGI. There are 16 residues in the CDR3. Deletions cut 2 bases from V and 8 bases from J, with 16 bases between. DNA for the CDR3: TGTGCCAGCAGTTACCGGGTGGGGCAGGGGCATTCACCCCTCCACTTT. Translated, it gives CASSYRVGQGHSPLHF.

V usage is TRBV9 and J usage is TRBJ2-3; D may be TRBD2 (5 bases). The ends were cut back, 3 bases at V and 2 bases at J, with 19 bases in the middle. Germline CDR1 is SGDLS and CDR2 is YYNGEE. The CDR3 is made up of 17 amino acids. The CDR3 coding sequence is TGTGCCAGCAGCGCAAGGACTGTAGACTCTCCCACAGATACGCAGTATTTT. Its translation: CASSARTVDSPTDTQYF. Full variable domain (rest looked up from reference TRBV9 and TRBJ2-3): DSGVTQTPKHLITATGQRVTLRCSPRSGDLSVYWYQQSLDQGLQFLIQYYNGEERAKGNILERFSAQQFPDLHSELNLSSLELGDSALYFCASSARTVDSPTDTQYFGPGTRLTVL.

This CDR3 is CASSGTYGIEAFF. The CDR3 DNA is TGTGCCAGTTCCGGGACATATGGGATTGAAGCTTTCTTT. The gene calls are TRBV19 and TRBJ1-1, with D possibly TRBD1 on 6 matching bases. V was shortened by 8 bases and J by 7 bases, with 17 bases between the two germline ends. There are 13 residues in the CDR3. Germline loops: CDR1 LNHDA, CDR2 SQIVND (reference sequence).

This chain uses TRBV30 with TRBJ1-5, with D perhaps matching TRBD1 (5 bases). The germline V gene has CDR1 GTSNPN and CDR2 SVGIG (reference sequence). The CDR3 spans 16 residues. Trimming removed 2 bases from V and 6 bases from J, with 20 bases in between. This chain's CDR3 is CAWSSPSGALVQPQHF. The CDR3 nucleotides read TGTGCCTGGAGTTCCCCCTCCGGGGCCTTAGTTCAGCCCCAGCATTTT.

The gene calls are TRBV9 and TRBJ2-7; possible D gene TRBD1, 6 bases. CDR1 and CDR2 (germline): SGDLS, YYNGEE. The ends were cut back, 4 bases at V and 3 bases at J, with 14 bases in the middle. The CDR3 loop spans 14 amino acids. The CDR3 sequence is CASSRQDSRYEQYF. The CDR3 region has the DNA TGTGCCAGCAGCCGCCAGGACAGCCGCTACGAGCAGTACTTC.

The V call is TRBV20-1, the J call TRBJ2-4; no reliable D call. Germline values: CDR1 DFQATT, CDR2 SNEGSKA (reference sequence). Trimming took 0 bases from V and 8 from J, leaving 5 bases between them. CDR3 length: 11 residues. CDR3 sequence: CSARETDIQYF. Here the CDR3 DNA reads TGCAGTGCTAGAGAAACGGACATTCAGTACTTC.

The chain uses TRBV9 and TRBJ2-7; TRBD1 matches at 8 bases. Germline V gene lookup returns CDR1 SGDLS and CDR2 YYNGEE. The CDR3 loop spans 15 amino acids. V shed 0 bases and J 3 bases; nucleotides not matched to a gene: 5. The CDR3 nucleotides read TGTGCCAGCAGCGTAGGAACAGGGGGAAACTACGAGCAGTACTTC. Its translation: CASSVGTGGNYEQYF.

This clone was detected only once. V is TRBV18 and J is TRBJ2-7, with D unclear. This CDR3 region has 14 residues. V was clipped by 3 bases and J by 5 bases, with 14 bases between them. Germline V gene lookup returns CDR1 KGHSH and CDR2 LQKENI. The CDR3 is CASSPLKGPNEQYF. As DNA, the CDR3 is TGTGCCAGCTCACCCTTAAAGGGCCCCAACGAGCAGTACTTC.

In this sample, this clone is medium-sized (0.01 to 0.1%). This chain connects TRBV18 to TRBJ1-4, with D unresolved. This CDR3 contains 15 residues. Germline CDR1 is KGHSH and CDR2 is LQKENI. Trimming took 3 bases from V and 14 from J, leaving 22 bases between them. CDR3 DNA sequence: TGTGCCAGCTCACCTAGGACCGGGGATATCGGGAATCTGTTTTTT. Its translation: CASSPRTGDIGNLFF.

The CDR3 coding sequence is TGTGCCAGCAGTCCCGGACATAACACTGAAGCTTTCTTT. Its protein product is CASSPGHNTEAFF. The chain joins TRBV28 to TRBJ1-1; D might be TRBD1 (5 bases). Germline lookup yields CDR1 MDHEN and CDR2 SYDVKM. V lost 5 bases to trimming and J lost 2 bases, with 9 bases between them. The CDR3 is 13 residues long.

The V call is TRBV5-4, the J call TRBJ2-3, with 7 bases matching TRBD1. The V gene's germline CDR1 is SGHNT and CDR2 YYREEE (reference sequence). V dropped 2 bases and J dropped 4; count of bases not matched to a gene: 1. CDR3 length: 13 amino acids. DNA of the CDR3: TGTGCCAGCAGCTTCACAGGGGCAGATACGCAGTATTTT. Translating it yields CASSFTGADTQYF. Full variable domain (missing parts from reference TRBV5-4 and TRBJ2-3): ETGVTQSPTHLIKTRGQQVTLRCSSQSGHNTVSWYQQALGQGPQFIFQYYREEENGRGNFPPRFSGLQFPNYSSELNVNALELDDSALYLCASSFTGADTQYFGPGTRLTVL.

The genes are TRBV25-1 and TRBJ2-7, with 8 bases that match TRBD2. Trimming cost V 6 bases and J 4 bases; bases outside gene matches: 8. The CDR3 spans 14 residues. Germline CDR1 reads MGHDK; CDR2 reads SYGVNS. The CDR3 loop is CASRLTSGRYEQYF. The CDR3, as DNA: TGTGCCAGCAGATTAACTAGCGGACGATACGAGCAGTACTTC.

The chain employs TRBV20-1 and TRBJ2-5, with D perhaps TRBD1 (6 bases). CDR3 length: 11 residues. Trimming pared 7 bases from V and 3 bases from J, leaving 9 bases between. The germline V gene encodes CDR1 DFQATT and CDR2 SNEGSKA (reference sequence). CDR3 sequence (DNA): TGCAGTGAGGGGGTGGAAGAGACCCAGTACTTC. Residues: CSEGVEETQYF.

A single count supports this clone. The conserved closing phenylalanine or tryptophan is absent in this CDR3, likely reflecting a read error. The DNA is omitted, as the CDR3 cannot be located on it reliably, and the CDR3 follows TCRdb's listing. This chain connects TRBV7-3 to TRBJ1-3. The CDR3 sequence runs 8 residues, both termini included. Germline V gene data show CDR1 as SGHTA and CDR2 as FQGTGA. This chain's CDR3 is CASSFLAP.

This clone has just a few counts. In DNA, the CDR3 is TGTGCCAGCAGAGGATTCGCGGGGGGGCGGGATGAGCAGTTCTTC. As protein: CASRGFAGGRDEQFF. The chain combines TRBV28 with TRBJ2-1, with 9 bases lining up with TRBD2. Germline V gene sequence: CDR1 MDHEN, CDR2 SYDVKM. V lost 6 bases to trimming and J lost 8 bases; unmatched junction nucleotides: 11. The CDR3 runs to 15 residues.

The chain carries TRBV30 and TRBJ2-4; TRBD1 is a possible D gene (5 bases). Germline CDR1 reads GTSNPN; CDR2 reads SVGIG (reference sequence). V was pared by 0 bases and J by 5 bases, with 14 bases between. This CDR3 spans 15 amino acids. The CDR3 DNA reads TGTGCCTGGAGTGTCCCAGGGATCTACCAAAACATTCAGTACTTC. It is translated as CAWSVPGIYQNIQYF.

The genes are TRBV30 and TRBJ2-4; tentative D call: TRBD2 (5 bases). Trimming took 1 base from V and 7 from J, leaving 8 bases between them. The germline V gene encodes CDR1 GTSNPN and CDR2 SVGIG (reference sequence). The CDR3 has 12 residues. The CDR3 region has the DNA TGTGCCTGGAGTGGCAGGAGGAACATTCAGTACTTC. Translated: CAWSGRRNIQYF.

The chain carries TRBV5-1 and TRBJ2-7, with TRBD1 matching 9 bases. V shed 4 bases and J 6 bases; nucleotides not matched to a gene: 8. CDR3 length: 14 amino acids. Germline-derived CDR1 and CDR2 are SGHRS and YFSETQ. The CDR3 loop is CASSPRTGEGEQYF. The CDR3 DNA follows: TGCGCCAGCAGCCCTAGGACAGGGGAGGGCGAGCAGTACTTC.

This clone was seen just once. This rearrangement joins TRBV5-6 to TRBJ2-7, with 10 nucleotides matching TRBD1. V lost 0 bases to trimming and J lost 2 bases; unmatched junction nucleotides: 2. The CDR3 is made up of 15 amino acids. Germline V CDR1 and CDR2: SGHDT, YYEEEE. The CDR3: CASSLGGTGAYEQYF. CDR3 in DNA: TGTGCCAGCAGCTTGGGGGGGACAGGGGCCTACGAGCAGTACTTC.

The V gene is TRBV6-5, the J gene TRBJ2-2; no firm D call. The CDR3 totals 12 residues. The germline gives CDR1 MNHEY, CDR2 SVGAGI. Trimming cost V 4 bases and J 6 bases, with 6 bases left between them. CDR3 sequence reads: CASSLGSGELFF. For the CDR3, the DNA is TGTGCCAGCAGTTTGGGGTCCGGGGAGCTGTTTTTT.

This clone was detected a few times. The genes are TRBV28 and TRBJ1-4; tentatively, D is TRBD1 (5 bases). CDR3 length: 16 residues. CDR1 is MDHEN and CDR2 is SYDVKM in the germline V gene. The V end was cut by 6 bases, the J end by 13 bases, with 27 bases between. The CDR3 spells CASSTEAGGGRGRLFF. The CDR3 nucleotides are TGTGCCAGCAGCACCGAAGCTGGGGGGGGACGAGGTCGACTGTTTTTT. Complete variable domain (other parts from reference TRBV28 and TRBJ1-4): DVKVTQSSRYLVKRTGEKVFLECVQDMDHENMFWYRQDPGLGLRLIYFSYDVKMKEKGDIPEGYSVSREKKERFSLILESASTNQTSMYLCASSTEAGGGRGRLFFGSGTQLSVL.

V is TRBV29-1 and J is TRBJ1-5; weak D call: TRBD1 (6 bases). There are 12 residues in the CDR3. V lost 4 bases and J lost 5, with 9 bases in between. CDR1 SQVTM and CDR2 ANQGSEA come from the germline V gene. CDR3 coding DNA: TGCAGCGTTGCACAGGGTGATCAGCCCCAGCATTTT. Encoded protein: CSVAQGDQPQHF.

This chain uses TRBV6-1 with TRBJ1-1, with D unresolved. Germline V gene lookup returns CDR1 MNHNS and CDR2 SASEGT. CDR3 length equals 13 residues. Trimming stripped 4 bases from V and 1 base from J, with 7 bases between. CDR3 bases: TGTGCCAGCAGTGGTGCCACGAACACTGAAGCTTTCTTT. This codes for CASSGATNTEAFF.

The count of this clone is one. The chain recombines TRBV7-8 with TRBJ1-2, with 9 bases aligning to TRBD1. V was pared by 5 bases and J by 5 bases, with 18 bases of the junction left unmatched. Germline-derived CDR1 and CDR2 are SGHVS and FQNEAQ. The CDR3 extends over 18 amino acids. This chain's CDR3 is CASSPLILGQGGVYGYTF. For the CDR3, the DNA is TGTGCCAGCAGCCCTTTAATCCTGGGACAGGGTGGAGTATATGGCTACACCTTC. Drawing the rest from reference TRBV7-8 and TRBJ1-2, the complete variable domain is GAGVSQSPRYKVAKRGQDVALRCDPISGHVSLFWYQQALGQGPEFLTYFQNEAQLDKSGLPSDRFFAERPEGSVSTLKIQRTQQEDSAVYLCASSPLILGQGGVYGYTFGSGTRLTVV.